A single sample is the source of the 13 T cell receptor beta chains below, sequenced in a study of shared clonotypes between healthy human individuals (dated by TCRdb to 2020 to 2021). The method was the immunoSEQ multiplex PCR assay. TCRdb stores this immuneACCESS table with in-frame sequences only. Part of the clones is absent; in the studies checked, under half of the shortfall reflects unresolved V genes, and no reason is known for the rest. The sample has some 500,000 clones on record, more than 95% of them singletons. Around 0.066% of the sample is in the top ten clones. The sequenced sample consisted of naive CD4+ T cells sorted from blood. In the paper's terms, the cell subset or site label means: CD45RA+ positively selected. The receptors were gathered from a woman in her 30s in good health.

V usage is TRBV5-1 and J usage is TRBJ2-1; 9 bases are shared with TRBD2. CDR3 size: 15 residues. The germline CDR1 and CDR2 sequences are SGHRS and YFSETQ. V dropped 3 bases and J dropped 6; count of bases not matched to a gene: 7. The DNA of the CDR3 is TGCGCCAGCAGCTCCTTAGCGGGAGCGGTCAATGAGCAGTTCTTC. It codes for CASSSLAGAVNEQFF.

V is TRBV7-2 and J is TRBJ2-1; either TRBD1 or TRBD2 may fit D (6 bases each). The germline V and J ends were trimmed by 2 bases and 11 bases, with 22 bases remaining between them. From germline, CDR1 is SGHTA and CDR2 FQGNSA. This CDR3 is 16 amino acids long. CDR3 region: CASSLWGRGASLQQFF. CDR3 nucleotides: TGTGCCAGCAGCTTATGGGGTAGGGGGGCGTCGTTACAGCAGTTCTTC.

CDR3 sequence: CASSLGLAGGGEQYF. As DNA, the CDR3 is TGTGCCAGCAGCTTAGGACTAGCGGGAGGGGGCGAGCAGTACTTC. J is TRBJ2-7 and V is TRBV7-2, with 14 bases identical to TRBD2. The junction had 2 bases not matched to a gene; V was cut back by 1 base and J by 6 bases. The CDR3 runs 15 residues. Germline V gene data show CDR1 as SGHTA and CDR2 as FQGNSA.

The chain links TRBV7-9 to TRBJ2-5, with 7 bases lining up with TRBD2. This CDR3 comprises 15 residues. V lost 2 bases and J lost 0; bases outside the gene matches: 3. Germline V CDR1 and CDR2: SEHNR, FQNEAQ (reference sequence). CDR3 loop: CASSLTGGNQETQYF. CDR3 DNA sequence: TGTGCCAGCAGCTTAACGGGAGGCAACCAAGAGACCCAGTACTTC. Together with reference TRBV7-9 and TRBJ2-5, the CDR3 gives the full variable domain: DTGVSQNPRHKITKRGQNVTFRCDPISEHNRLYWYRQTLGQGPEFLTYFQNEAQLEKSRLLSDRFSAERPKGSFSTLEIQRTEQGDSAMYLCASSLTGGNQETQYFGPGTRLLVL.

The V gene is TRBV10-3, the J gene TRBJ2-7, with 9 bases matching TRBD1. The trim removed 2 bases at V and 5 bases at J, leaving 7 bases unmatched. Germline assignment: CDR1 ENHRY and CDR2 SYGVKD. This CDR3 comprises 15 residues. The CDR3 DNA is TGTGCCATCAGTGAGGCACCGGGACAGGGCCACGAGCAGTACTTC. Its protein product is CAISEAPGQGHEQYF.

This chain links TRBV5-4 with TRBJ2-7; D remains ambiguous. Per germline, CDR1 SGHNT and CDR2 YYREEE (reference sequence). This CDR3 spans 12 amino acids. V lost 2 bases, J lost 3 bases, and 6 bases lay in between. Here the CDR3 reads CASSLDGYEQYF. CDR3 in DNA: TGTGCCAGCAGCTTAGACGGCTACGAGCAGTACTTC.

V is TRBV10-2 and J is TRBJ1-1; no firm D call. The V end was cut by 2 bases, the J end by 7 bases, with 14 bases between. This CDR3 spans 14 amino acids. The V gene's germline CDR1 is WSHSY and CDR2 SAAADI. CDR3 sequence reads: CASSEGQVGIEAFF. The CDR3 DNA sequence: TGCGCCAGCAGTGAGGGGCAGGTGGGGATTGAAGCTTTCTTT.

The rearrangement joins TRBV28 to TRBJ1-5; D unresolved. Between the trimmed V and J ends, which lost 4 bases and 5 bases, there was a span of 18 bases. Germline CDR1 and CDR2: MDHEN and SYDVKM. CDR3 length equals 16 residues. The CDR3 DNA reads as TGTGCCAGCAGTTCAACTCTCGGACGTTCATATCAGCCCCAGCATTTT. It encodes CASSSTLGRSYQPQHF. The whole variable domain, remainder taken from reference TRBV28 and TRBJ1-5, is DVKVTQSSRYLVKRTGEKVFLECVQDMDHENMFWYRQDPGLGLRLIYFSYDVKMKEKGDIPEGYSVSREKKERFSLILESASTNQTSMYLCASSSTLGRSYQPQHFGDGTRLSIL.

This clone was found once. The identical CDR3 is also encoded by other nucleotide sequences in the sample. The chain combines TRBV5-1 with TRBJ1-5, with D possibly being TRBD1 (5 bases). The V gene's germline CDR1 is SGHRS and CDR2 YFSETQ. The CDR3 has 13 amino acids. Trimming cost V 0 bases and J 5 bases, with 6 bases left between them. The CDR3 loop reads CASSLGGDQPQHF. CDR3 coding DNA: TGCGCCAGCAGCTTGGGAGGGGATCAGCCCCAGCATTTT.

The rearrangement links TRBV29-1 to TRBJ1-4, with no clear D. CDR1 SQVTM and CDR2 ANQGSEA come from the germline V gene. This CDR3 spans 10 amino acids. The V and J ends lost 7 bases and 8 bases respectively, with 8 bases between them. This chain's CDR3 is CSAGGEKLFF. DNA of the CDR3: TGCAGCGCCGGAGGGGAAAAACTGTTTTTT. Full variable domain (remainder filled in from reference TRBV29-1 and TRBJ1-4): SAVISQKPSRDICQRGTSLTIQCQVDSQVTMMFWYRQQPGQSLTLIATANQGSEATYESGFVIDKFPISRPNLTFSTLTVSNMSPEDSSIYLCSAGGEKLFFGSGTQLSVL.

The V call is TRBV6-1, the J call TRBJ1-2, with a possible D match to TRBD1 (5 bases). This CDR3 region has 13 residues. CDR1 is MNHNS, CDR2 SASEGT, per germline. The V end lost 3 bases, the J end lost 4 bases, and 9 bases lay between the germline ends. The CDR3 region is CASSDGGGYGYTF. CDR3 nucleotide sequence: TGTGCCAGCAGTGATGGGGGTGGCTATGGCTACACCTTC.

This clone was seen a few times. This chain connects TRBV20-1 to TRBJ1-1; D not certain. This CDR3 spans 11 amino acids. Germline lookup yields CDR1 DFQATT and CDR2 SNEGSKA (reference sequence). CDR3 region: CGWRVNTEAFF. The CDR3 DNA reads TGCGGTTGGAGGGTGAACACTGAAGCTTTCTTT.

This chain joins TRBV7-9 and TRBJ2-7; D may be TRBD1 (7 bases). The V end was cut by 3 bases, the J end by 2 bases, with 11 bases between. The CDR3 runs 14 residues. In germline, CDR1 is SEHNR, CDR2 FQNEAQ (reference sequence). In nucleotides, the CDR3 is TGTGCCAGCAGCTTGGGCAGGGGGGCCTACGAGCAGTACTTC. Translation gives CASSLGRGAYEQYF.